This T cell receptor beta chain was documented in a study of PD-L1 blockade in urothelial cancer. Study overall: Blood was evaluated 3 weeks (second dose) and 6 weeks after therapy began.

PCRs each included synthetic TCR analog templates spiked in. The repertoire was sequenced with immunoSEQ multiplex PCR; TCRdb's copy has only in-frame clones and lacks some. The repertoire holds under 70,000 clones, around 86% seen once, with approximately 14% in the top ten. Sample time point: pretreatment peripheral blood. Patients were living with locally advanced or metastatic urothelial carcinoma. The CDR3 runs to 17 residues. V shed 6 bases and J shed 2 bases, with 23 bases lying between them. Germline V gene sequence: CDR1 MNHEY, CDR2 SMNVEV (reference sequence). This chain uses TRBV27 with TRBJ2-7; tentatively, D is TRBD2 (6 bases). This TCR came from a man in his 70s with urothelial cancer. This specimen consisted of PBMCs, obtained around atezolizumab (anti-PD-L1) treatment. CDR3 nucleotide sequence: TGTGCCAGCAGCGTTACCGTCCCGGGACTGATGCCCTACGAGCAGTACTTC. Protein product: CASSVTVPGLMPYEQYF.